Many counts were recorded for the clone carrying this T cell receptor beta chain. The source of the sample is a study of molecular identifiers for immune sequencing clone quantification. Via MiXCR, TCRdb re-called the PCR reads, giving one row per CDR3 protein. The table shows 300,000 to 400,000 distinct CDR3 sequences, with 20% to 25% occurring only once. The V and J ends lost 6 bases and 1 base respectively, with 15 bases between them. In germline, CDR1 is DFQATT, CDR2 SNEGSKA (reference sequence). The CDR3 contains 14 residues. The V gene is TRBV20-1, the J gene TRBJ1-2; tentative D call: TRBD1 (6 bases). The receptor's source is a human donor in good health. Some libraries in this study had Jurkat cell RNA spiked in. Sequencing input: naive CD8+ T cells from blood, with Jurkat cell RNA spiked in. Subset reported: FACS-sorted CD8+CD4-CCR7+CD45RA+ naive T cells. CDR3 loop: CSAPMAGDNYGYTF. The CDR3 DNA follows: TGCAGTGCCCCGATGGCAGGGGATAACTATGGCTACACCTTC.